The 7 T cell receptor beta chains below were found in one sample sequenced in a study of blood T cells in healthy people across ages. The second PCR ran roughly 6 to 12 cycles with a sample-barcoded 5' primer and J-beta primers. TCRdb fed the 5' RACE reads into MiXCR, producing one record per CDR3 protein. The table lists about 780,000 distinct CDR3 sequences, 20% to 30% of them singletons. These data were also filed under a second study, of T cells of mothers and their children.

The source material was blood. The receptor set was obtained from a boy between 10 and 17 years old in good health.

The chain employs TRBV20-1 and TRBJ1-4; no clear D. Germline lookup yields CDR1 DFQATT and CDR2 SNEGSKA (reference sequence). Trimming removed 3 bases at V and 0 bases at J, with 11 bases between. This CDR3 has 15 residues. The DNA of the CDR3 is TGCAGTGCTAGTAGTCCTCAGGCAACTAATGAAAAACTGTTTTTT. Protein sequence: CSASSPQATNEKLFF.

This clonotype was seen a few times. The chain carries TRBV5-1 and TRBJ2-7; weak D call: TRBD2 (6 bases). Germline V gene lookup returns CDR1 SGHRS and CDR2 YFSETQ. V lost 0 bases to trimming and J lost 0 bases, with 7 bases between them. The CDR3 contains 14 residues. CDR3 in amino acids: CASSLGRASYEQYF. In DNA form, the CDR3 reads TGCGCCAGCAGCTTGGGGAGGGCCTCCTACGAGCAGTACTTC.

The CDR3 region has the DNA TGTGCCAGCAGTTTACAGGGGACTAGCCGAAAAGAGACCCAGTACTTC. Amino acids: CASSLQGTSRKETQYF. J is TRBJ2-5 and V is TRBV12-3 or TRBV12-4, with 9 bases aligning to TRBD2. This CDR3 is 16 amino acids long. The V segment lost 2 bases and the J segment 3 bases; nucleotides outside the gene matches: 7.

This clonotype has only a few counts. The chain uses TRBV2 and TRBJ2-7; 9 positions match TRBD1. After removal of 6 bases from V and 0 bases from J, the junction contained 6 bases not matched to a gene. CDR3 length: 15 residues. CDR1 and CDR2 (germline): SNHLY, FYNNEI. CDR3 residues: CASRDRGVISYEQYF. The DNA for the CDR3 is TGTGCCAGCAGGGACAGGGGAGTGATCTCCTACGAGCAGTACTTC.

On this clonotype itself: A much more abundant neighbour one base away suggests this may be a read error. The CDR3 end shows no conserved phenylalanine or tryptophan, and so a read error is likely. The limits of the CDR3 on the DNA are not certain, so only TCRdb's listed CDR3 is given. V gene TRBV21-1 combines with J gene TRBJ2-5; TRBD1, the table's D call, was not compared with the DNA. TRBV21-1 is a listed pseudogene. The length of the CDR3 is 15 amino acids, counting both ends. The CDR3 reads CASSNDREAQETQYL.

About this clonotype itself: The junction shows a germline mismatch at one end, possibly a read error. CDR3 DNA: TGTGCCTCCAGTGATCCCGAGGGGCCCGATCAGCCCCAGCATTTT. Residues: CASSDPEGPDQPQHF. The rearrangement uses TRBV24-1 and TRBJ1-5; D is perhaps TRBD1 (5 bases). The CDR3 extends over 15 amino acids. From germline, CDR1 is KGHDR and CDR2 SFDVKD.

This clonotype was observed a handful of times. J is TRBJ2-5 and V is TRBV6-5, with D uncertain. Trimming cost V 2 bases and J 0 bases, with 4 bases left between them. The germline V gene has CDR1 MNHEY and CDR2 SVGAGI. This CDR3 contains 13 residues. This CDR3 is CASSYLNQETQYF. The DNA of the CDR3 is TGTGCCAGCAGTTACCTAAACCAAGAGACCCAGTACTTC.